This is a list of T cell receptor beta chains from one sample in a study of T cells in tumors and immune-related adverse events. The table came from immunoSEQ multiplex PCR; TCRdb's copy has only in-frame clones and leaves some out. The data show about 8,600 clones, with 94% seen just once and around 2.2% held by the top ten. This sample comprised lymph node tissue, obtained from a patient treated with anti-PD-1 therapy. The source is a female donor with metastatic renal cell carcinoma. Both conserved end residues are part of each CDR3. D genes are given only for firm matches. The listing skips clone size in some rows; elsewhere it reads once, few, many or a size class.

j_call: TRBJ1-2; d_call: TRBD1; v_call: TRBV5-1; clone_size: -; cdr3_nt: TGCGCCAGCAGCTTCCTTCCTCAGGGGGGAGCTAACTATGGCTACACCTTC; cdr3_aa: CASSFLPQGGANYGYTF
j_call: TRBJ1-1; d_call: -; v_call: TRBV5-4; clone_size: -; cdr3_nt: TGTGCCAGCAGCTTGGTCGGGGGCTTTGGCACTGAAGCTTTCTTT; cdr3_aa: CASSLVGGFGTEAFF
j_call: TRBJ2-7; d_call: -; v_call: TRBV5-1; clone_size: -; cdr3_nt: TGCGCCAGCAGCCGGGGCTACGAGCAGTACTTC; cdr3_aa: CASSRGYEQYF
j_call: TRBJ1-1; d_call: -; v_call: TRBV4-1; clone_size: -; cdr3_nt: TGCGCCAGCAGCCAGGCAGACAGGTGGCGTGAAGCTTTCTTT; cdr3_aa: CASSQADRWREAFF
j_call: TRBJ2-7; d_call: TRBD2; v_call: TRBV5-1; clone_size: few; cdr3_nt: TGCGCCAGCAGCTTGGCGGCGGGAGACCTTTACGAGCAGTACTTC; cdr3_aa: CASSLAAGDLYEQYF
j_call: TRBJ2-7; d_call: -; v_call: TRBV6-1; clone_size: -; cdr3_nt: TGTGCCAGCAGTAAAGGACAGCAAAAATACGAGCAGTACTTC; cdr3_aa: CASSKGQQKYEQYF
j_call: TRBJ2-7; d_call: TRBD2; v_call: TRBV4-1; clone_size: -; cdr3_nt: TGCGCCAGCAGCGCAAGCGGGGGCGCCTACGAGCAGTACTTC; cdr3_aa: CASSASGGAYEQYF
j_call: TRBJ1-1; d_call: -; v_call: TRBV5-1; clone_size: -; cdr3_nt: TGCGCCAGCAGCTTGCAGGGCACTGAAGCTTTCTTT; cdr3_aa: CASSLQGTEAFF
j_call: TRBJ1-2; d_call: -; v_call: TRBV6-5; clone_size: -; cdr3_nt: TGTGCCAGCAGCCCGCCTAGGACTGGTCAGGGCTACACCTTC; cdr3_aa: CASSPPRTGQGYTF
j_call: TRBJ1-2; d_call: -; v_call: TRBV11-2; clone_size: -; cdr3_nt: TGTGCCAGCAGCTTAGACCCGCGGGGCTACACCTTC; cdr3_aa: CASSLDPRGYTF
j_call: TRBJ2-7; d_call: TRBD2; v_call: TRBV6-5; clone_size: -; cdr3_nt: TGTGCCGTATCAGACGCTAGCGGGATGCGGGAGCAGTACTTC; cdr3_aa: CAVSDASGMREQYF
j_call: TRBJ1-6; d_call: TRBD1; v_call: TRBV7-9; clone_size: -; cdr3_nt: TGTGCCAGCAGTTTGGGACAGTTAAATTCACCCCTCCACTTT; cdr3_aa: CASSLGQLNSPLHF
j_call: TRBJ1-2; d_call: -; v_call: TRBV19; clone_size: -; cdr3_nt: TGTGCCAGTAGCGCGGGTAGGGATGCTAACTATGGCTACACCTTC; cdr3_aa: CASSAGRDANYGYTF
j_call: TRBJ2-5; d_call: -; v_call: TRBV15; clone_size: -; cdr3_nt: TGTGCCACCAGCAGAGATCGAGGGAGAGAGACCCAGTACTTC; cdr3_aa: CATSRDRGRETQYF
j_call: TRBJ2-7; d_call: TRBD1; v_call: TRBV28; clone_size: -; cdr3_nt: TGTGCCAGCAGTTTGGCGGGGACAGGGCTGGGTGAGCAGTACTTC; cdr3_aa: CASSLAGTGLGEQYF
j_call: TRBJ1-1; d_call: -; v_call: TRBV10-3; clone_size: -; cdr3_nt: TGTGCCATCAGTGAGTCTTCAGGGATGGTACTTGGCACTGAAGCTTTCTTT; cdr3_aa: CAISESSGMVLGTEAFF
j_call: TRBJ1-2; d_call: -; v_call: TRBV27; clone_size: -; cdr3_nt: TGTGCCAGCAGTTCCCAGGGACACTCCCGGGGCTATGGCTACACCTTC; cdr3_aa: CASSSQGHSRGYGYTF
j_call: TRBJ1-1; d_call: TRBD1; v_call: TRBV30; clone_size: -; cdr3_nt: TGTGCCTGGGCCTTCGGGACAGGTTATCCCGGGGCTTTCTTT; cdr3_aa: CAWAFGTGYPGAFF
j_call: TRBJ2-5; d_call: -; v_call: TRBV5-1; clone_size: -; cdr3_nt: TGCGCCAGCAGACCCTCGGGGCAAGAGACCCAGTACTTC; cdr3_aa: CASRPSGQETQYF
j_call: TRBJ2-3; d_call: TRBD2; v_call: TRBV13; clone_size: once; cdr3_nt: TGTGCCAGCAGCTTCCGCGGGGGGAGAACAGATACGCAGTATTTT; cdr3_aa: CASSFRGGRTDTQYF
j_call: TRBJ2-1; d_call: -; v_call: TRBV19; clone_size: -; cdr3_nt: TGTGCCAGTAGTGTCCACGGGGGCGGGGGAATCAATGAGCAGTTCTTC; cdr3_aa: CASSVHGGGGINEQFF
j_call: TRBJ2-3; d_call: TRBD1; v_call: TRBV13; clone_size: -; cdr3_nt: TGTGCCAGCAGCTTAGGCCGTCAGGGGGCGTCAGATACGCAGTATTTT; cdr3_aa: CASSLGRQGASDTQYF
j_call: TRBJ2-1; d_call: -; v_call: TRBV4-1; clone_size: -; cdr3_nt: TGCGCCAGCAGCTTTATAGGCGGGACCTACAATGAGCAGTTCTTC; cdr3_aa: CASSFIGGTYNEQFF
j_call: TRBJ2-5; d_call: TRBD2; v_call: TRBV7-9; clone_size: -; cdr3_nt: TGTGCCAGCAGCTTAGGACTAGCGGGGGGGAAAGAGACCCAGTACTTC; cdr3_aa: CASSLGLAGGKETQYF
j_call: TRBJ2-1; d_call: -; v_call: TRBV5-4; clone_size: -; cdr3_nt: TGTGCCAGCAGCTTTTGGGTAGGGAGCTACAATGAGCAGTTCTTC; cdr3_aa: CASSFWVGSYNEQFF
j_call: TRBJ2-1; d_call: -; v_call: TRBV19; clone_size: -; cdr3_nt: TGTGCCAGTAGTATAGCGGTAGCCTACTCCTACAATGAGCAGTTCTTC; cdr3_aa: CASSIAVAYSYNEQFF
j_call: TRBJ1-2; d_call: -; v_call: TRBV11-2; clone_size: -; cdr3_nt: TGTGCCAGCAGCCGGGACAAAAATAACTATGGCTACACCTTC; cdr3_aa: CASSRDKNNYGYTF
j_call: TRBJ1-1; d_call: TRBD1; v_call: TRBV19; clone_size: once; cdr3_nt: TGTGCCAGTAGTGTCCGGGACAGGGGGAACACTGAAGCTTTCTTT; cdr3_aa: CASSVRDRGNTEAFF
j_call: TRBJ1-5; d_call: -; v_call: TRBV6-6; clone_size: -; cdr3_nt: TGTGCCAGCAGTTATGCAGGGCCCGATAGCAATCAGCCCCAGCATTTT; cdr3_aa: CASSYAGPDSNQPQHF
j_call: TRBJ1-1; d_call: TRBD1; v_call: TRBV10-3; clone_size: -; cdr3_nt: TGTGCCATCAGGAACCGGGACAGGGGTTCGAACACTGAAGCTTTCTTT; cdr3_aa: CAIRNRDRGSNTEAFF
j_call: TRBJ2-3; d_call: TRBD2; v_call: TRBV11-2; clone_size: -; cdr3_nt: TGTGCCAGCAGCTTAGATTCCGGGACTAGCGGGGGGGCAGATACGCAGTATTTT; cdr3_aa: CASSLDSGTSGGADTQYF
j_call: TRBJ2-7; d_call: TRBD1; v_call: TRBV28; clone_size: -; cdr3_nt: TGTGCCAGCAGTTCCGCCCACAGGGGGACCTACGAGCAGTACTTC; cdr3_aa: CASSSAHRGTYEQYF
j_call: TRBJ2-3; d_call: TRBD2; v_call: TRBV7-9; clone_size: -; cdr3_nt: TGTGCCAGCAGACGGCTAGCGGGAGGGAGCACAGATACGCAGTATTTT; cdr3_aa: CASRRLAGGSTDTQYF